This TCR beta chain came from a study of early T cells in non-severe SARS-CoV-2 infection (dated by TCRdb to about 2021). About the full investigation: Because TCR sequencing was done on bulk RNA from unsorted whole blood, the alpha and beta chains could not be paired.

This clonotype showed up many times. What antigen it recognizes has not been identified. Qualities for individual bases were not recorded, and no much larger clone is one base off. The study was a case-control design nested within a healthcare worker cohort in London, UK, with weekly nasopharyngeal swab PCR tests and blood sampling. Healthcare workers were enrolled in the week of the UK lockdown, from 23 to 31 March 2020, and were followed every week for up to roughly 15 weeks. Points the paper makes about the study in general: VDJdb matching was skewed toward anti-spike CD8 responses, so virus-specific expansions were likely underestimated and private and CD4 specificities were missed.

Receptor libraries were prepared by 5' RACE. The sequencer was a NextSeq 500. In the TCR library protocol, unique molecular identifiers were attached to individual cDNA molecules to correct for PCR bias and sequencing error. TCR alpha and beta chains were both sequenced, and the abundances of alpha and beta sequences in each sample were closely correlated with each other. The authors' pipeline ran thus. V gene, J gene and CDR3 annotation of TCR sequences was performed with Decombinator V4. TCRs were defined as expanded if a significant change between any two time points was detected under a Poisson model with p below 0.0001. TCR abundances were normalised to the total number of TCRs sequenced per sample and were expressed as counts per million. MAIT TCRs were defined by TRAV1-2 paired with TRAJ12, TRAJ20 or TRAJ33, and iNKT TCRs by TRAV10 paired with TRAJ18. VDJdb, accessed 1 November 2021, was searched for CMV, EBV and SARS-CoV-2 annotated TCRs, with TCRs annotated for multiple antigens excluded. Clones were called with MiXCR by TCRdb after fastp trimmed the public reads at Q25, and only in-frame beta chains were retained. Every CDR3 protein is listed once, alongside the most common genes and DNA of its rows. The V and J calls shown here were made by TCRdb, not taken from the authors' results. The sample yields about 69,000 distinct CDR3 sequences; over 3.5% were counted once. In total, the top ten clones hold around 3.4% of the sample.

V is pared back by 3 bases and J by 6 bases, with 17 bases lying between the germline termini. From a lookup of the germline V gene (reference sequence), CDR1 and CDR2 are DFQATT and SNEGSKA. The CDR3 contains 14 residues, cysteine and phenylalanine counted. Just the 42-base CDR3 DNA is kept, in frame starting at base 1. The clonotype was recovered from an adult who was a healthcare worker with PCR-confirmed SARS-CoV-2 infection or an uninfected control (not recorded which). The donor label of this sample is uncertain. Here the sequenced sample was whole blood, taken at baseline. The chain links TRBV20-1 with TRBJ1-1; too little of a D gene remains to name it. The DNA sequence follows: TGCAGTGCTAGGCTATCCGGGGTATGGGCTGAAGCTTTCTTT. Translated, this is CSARLSGVWAEAFF.